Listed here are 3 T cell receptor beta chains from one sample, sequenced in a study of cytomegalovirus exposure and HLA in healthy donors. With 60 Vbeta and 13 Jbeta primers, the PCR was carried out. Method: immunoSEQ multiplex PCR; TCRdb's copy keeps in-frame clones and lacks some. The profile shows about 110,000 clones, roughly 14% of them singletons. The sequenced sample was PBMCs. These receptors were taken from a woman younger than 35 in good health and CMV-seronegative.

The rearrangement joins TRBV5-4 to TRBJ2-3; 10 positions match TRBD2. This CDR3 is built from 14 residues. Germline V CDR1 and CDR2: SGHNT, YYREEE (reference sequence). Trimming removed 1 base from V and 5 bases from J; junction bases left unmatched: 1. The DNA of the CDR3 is TGTGCCAGCAGCTTGCGACTAGCGGGAGATACGCAGTATTTT. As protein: CASSLRLAGDTQYF.

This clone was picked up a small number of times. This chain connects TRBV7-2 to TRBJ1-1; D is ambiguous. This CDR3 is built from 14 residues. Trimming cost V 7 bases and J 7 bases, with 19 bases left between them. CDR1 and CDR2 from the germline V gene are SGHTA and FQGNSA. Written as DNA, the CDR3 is TGTGCCAGCAACAACCCTGGAGGGATCGGTGAAGCTTTCTTT. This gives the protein CASNNPGGIGEAFF.

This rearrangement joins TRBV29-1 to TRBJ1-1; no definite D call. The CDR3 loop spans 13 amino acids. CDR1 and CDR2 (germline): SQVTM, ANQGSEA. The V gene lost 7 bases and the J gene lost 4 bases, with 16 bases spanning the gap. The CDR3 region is CSALGRWGTEAFF. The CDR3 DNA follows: TGCAGCGCCTTAGGGAGATGGGGCACTGAAGCTTTCTTT. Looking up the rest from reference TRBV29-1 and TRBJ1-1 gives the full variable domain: SAVISQKPSRDICQRGTSLTIQCQVDSQVTMMFWYRQQPGQSLTLIATANQGSEATYESGFVIDKFPISRPNLTFSTLTVSNMSPEDSSIYLCSALGRWGTEAFFGQGTRLTVV.